This TCR beta chain was sequenced during a study of T-cell reconstitution after alpha-beta-depleted transplantation in children. The V end was cut by 5 bases, the J end by 2 bases, with 15 bases between. The CDR3 loop spans 15 amino acids. In germline, CDR1 is LGHDT, CDR2 YNNKEL (reference sequence). It was with unique molecular identifiers that the TCRbeta library was prepared. TCRdb used MiXCR to reprocess the PCR reads, holding one entry per CDR3 protein. The sample holds approximately 590,000 distinct CDR3 sequences, about 10% seen once. This TCR was recovered from a human donor who donated a stem cell graft to a child with acute myeloid leukemia. This rearrangement joins TRBV3-1 to TRBJ1-1; D possibly corresponds to TRBD1 (6 bases). Here the sequenced sample was PBMCs from the stem cell graft donor, taken from the stem cell graft. The CDR3 sequence is CASSVGGGGNTEAFF. CDR3 in DNA: TGTGCCAGCAGCGTCGGTGGGGGGGGCAACACTGAAGCTTTCTTT.